These 13 T cell receptor beta chains came from one sample sequenced in a study of blood T cell repertoires in COVID-19. Clones were read by immunoSEQ multiplex PCR, and TCRdb kept only the in-frame ones, dropping some. The sample contains over 85,000 clones, 80% to 95% of which appear only once. The sequenced sample was peripheral blood. The receptors here all came from a woman in her fifties or sixties with COVID-19, enrolled during active disease.

A few counts support this clone. V gene TRBV6-5 combines with J gene TRBJ1-2; a weak D match, TRBD1 (6 bases). The CDR3 has 14 residues. The V and J ends lost 11 bases and 3 bases respectively, with 19 bases between them. Germline V lookup: CDR1 MNHEY, CDR2 SVGAGI. The CDR3 sequence: CACPRGRSDYGYTF. In DNA form, the CDR3 reads TGTGCCTGCCCCAGGGGACGCTCGGACTATGGCTACACCTTC.

This clone was observed a single time. V and J are TRBV19 and TRBJ2-1; possibly TRBD2 for D (5 bases). CDR1 is LNHDA, CDR2 SQIVND, per germline (reference sequence). V lost 3 bases and J 7 bases, leaving 7 bases between the germline ends. The CDR3 totals 12 residues. The CDR3 DNA follows: TGTGCCAGTAGTATTAGAGGGAATGAGCAGTTCTTC. As protein: CASSIRGNEQFF. The whole variable domain, remainder taken from reference TRBV19 and TRBJ2-1, is DGGITQSPKYLFRKEGQNVTLSCEQNLNHDAMYWYRQDPGQGLRLIYYSQIVNDFQKGDIAEGYSVSREKKESFPLTVTSAQKNPTAFYLCASSIRGNEQFFGPGTRLTVL.

This clone was seen a few times. J is TRBJ2-1 and V is TRBV15; a possible D gene is TRBD1 (5 bases). CDR1 is LNHNV, CDR2 YYDKDF, per germline (reference sequence). The CDR3 loop spans 17 amino acids. Between the trimmed V and J ends, which lost 0 bases and 2 bases, there was a span of 14 bases. The CDR3 spells CATSRDRPGQPYNEQFF. In DNA, the CDR3 is TGTGCCACCAGCAGAGATCGTCCAGGGCAGCCCTACAATGAGCAGTTCTTC.

The chain links TRBV5-1 to TRBJ2-7, with 9 positions matching TRBD1. CDR3 length: 15 amino acids. The germline gives CDR1 SGHRS, CDR2 YFSETQ. The V segment lost 1 base and the J segment 1 base; nucleotides outside the gene matches: 3. The CDR3 bases are TGCGCCAGCAGCTTGACCGGGACAGGGTCCTACGAGCAGTACTTC. Its translation is CASSLTGTGSYEQYF.

The chain recombines TRBV7-9 with TRBJ1-4; D gene ambiguous. Trimming removed 5 bases at V and 8 bases at J, with 9 bases between. CDR1 and CDR2 from the germline V gene are SEHNR and FQNEAQ (reference sequence). There are 12 residues in the CDR3. CDR3 region: CASSQEGEKLFF. The CDR3, as DNA: TGTGCCAGCAGCCAAGAGGGAGAAAAACTGTTTTTT. Full variable domain (rest looked up from reference TRBV7-9 and TRBJ1-4): DTGVSQNPRHKITKRGQNVTFRCDPISEHNRLYWYRQTLGQGPEFLTYFQNEAQLEKSRLLSDRFSAERPKGSFSTLEIQRTEQGDSAMYLCASSQEGEKLFFGSGTQLSVL.

V is TRBV7-2 and J is TRBJ1-5; a weak D match, TRBD1 (5 bases). Germline CDR1 reads SGHTA; CDR2 reads FQGNSA. V dropped 6 bases and J dropped 2 bases, with 11 bases sitting between them. This CDR3 is 14 amino acids long. CDR3 bases: TGTGCCAGCAGGGCCGGGGGTGGCAATCAGCCCCAGCATTTT. This codes for CASRAGGGNQPQHF.

Notes on this clone: The conserved closing phenylalanine or tryptophan is absent in this CDR3, likely reflecting a read error. The DNA is left out, because the CDR3 cannot be placed on it with certainty; the CDR3 is given as TCRdb lists it. The rearrangement links TRBV18 to TRBJ1-6; TRBD1 is the table's D call and was not checked against the DNA. Germline V CDR1 and CDR2: KGHSH, LQKENI. The CDR3 is made up of 9 amino acids, end residues included. The CDR3 here is CASPYKPWL.

The chain recombines TRBV30 with TRBJ1-1; 8 positions match TRBD1. This CDR3 is built from 13 residues. Germline CDR1 reads GTSNPN; CDR2 reads SVGIG (reference sequence). Trimming at V came to 5 bases and at J to 0 bases, leaving 2 bases not matched to a gene. The DNA of the CDR3 is TGTGCCTGGGGACAGGGCCTGAACACTGAAGCTTTCTTT. Its protein product is CAWGQGLNTEAFF.

The chain links TRBV28 to TRBJ2-7, with D unclear. The CDR3 has 13 amino acids. Germline V CDR1 and CDR2: MDHEN, SYDVKM. Trimming stripped 3 bases from V and 4 bases from J, with 10 bases between. CDR3 DNA: TGTGCCAGCAGTTTCTCTTCGAGGTACGAGCAGTACTTC. Encoded protein: CASSFSSRYEQYF.

The chain joins TRBV11-3 to TRBJ1-1; 9 bases are a match to TRBD1. Germline V lookup: CDR1 SGHNT, CDR2 YENEEA. This CDR3 spans 16 amino acids. J was trimmed by 2 bases and V by 5 bases; bases with no gene match: 9. The CDR3 DNA follows: TGTGCCAGCAGCCCCGAACAGGGGGCTTTAAACACTGAAGCTTTCTTT. This encodes CASSPEQGALNTEAFF.

As concerns this clone: Additional DNA sequences in this sample encode the identical CDR3. The chain uses TRBV5-1 and TRBJ1-2; a possible D gene is TRBD1 (6 bases). This CDR3 has 14 residues. The germline gives CDR1 SGHRS, CDR2 YFSETQ. V lost 0 bases and J 2 bases, leaving 8 bases between the germline ends. CDR3: CASSLDRANYGYTF. In DNA, the CDR3 is TGCGCCAGCAGCTTGGACAGGGCAAACTATGGCTACACCTTC.

This chain links TRBV19 with TRBJ1-5, with 7 bases fitting TRBD1. With V trimmed by 5 bases and J by 1 base, 2 bases remained unmatched. CDR1 and CDR2 from the germline V gene are LNHDA and SQIVND (reference sequence). The CDR3 extends over 14 amino acids. The CDR3 bases are TGTGCCAGTAGTCTGACAGGGAGCAATCAGCCCCAGCATTTT. This gives the protein CASSLTGSNQPQHF.

In regard to this clone: One end of the junction does not line up with germline, which may come from a read error. The CDR3 sequence is CASSAISFNDGYTF. The CDR3 DNA reads as TGTGCCAGCAGCGCTATAAGTTTTAACGATGGCTACACCTTC. The genes are TRBV9 and TRBJ1-2; D ambiguous. CDR1 SGDLS and CDR2 YYNGEE come from the germline V gene. The CDR3 contains 14 residues.